The clone carrying this T cell receptor beta chain was seen at least ten times. The target antigen is unknown. TCRdb re-called the reads with MiXCR, one entry per CDR3 protein. This sample yields fewer than 350,000 distinct CDR3 sequences, of which roughly 9.5% are seen a single time; around 4.5% belongs to the top ten. The sample is drawn from a study of T cell repertoires in cytomegalovirus infection. The study, taken as a whole, reports: Carriage of CMV together with the relevant HLA was identifiable through cumulative public TCR beta family frequency.

There are 14 residues in the CDR3. Losses at the gene ends were 5 bases for V and 2 bases for J; bases not matched to a gene: 4. Per the germline V gene, CDR1 is SGHVS and CDR2 is FQNEAQ. The receptor was isolated from a human donor in good health (CMV status not recorded). Some clones in this sample may be carry-over from other donors' samples. The sequenced material came from PBMCs. The V call is TRBV7-8, the J call TRBJ2-7, with TRBD1 matching 9 bases. The DNA for the CDR3 is TGTGCCAGCAGCGAGGACAGGGGCCCCTACGAGCAGTACTTC. Amino acid sequence: CASSEDRGPYEQYF.